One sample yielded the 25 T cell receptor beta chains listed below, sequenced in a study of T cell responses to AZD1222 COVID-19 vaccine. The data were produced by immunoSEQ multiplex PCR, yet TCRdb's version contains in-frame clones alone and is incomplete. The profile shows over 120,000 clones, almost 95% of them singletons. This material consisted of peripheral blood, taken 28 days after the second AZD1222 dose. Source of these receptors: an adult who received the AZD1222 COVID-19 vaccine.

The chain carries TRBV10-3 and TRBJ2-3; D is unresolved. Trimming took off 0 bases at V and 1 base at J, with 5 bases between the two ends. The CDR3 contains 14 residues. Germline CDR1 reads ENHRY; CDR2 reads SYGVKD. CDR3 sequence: CAISESPGTDTQYF. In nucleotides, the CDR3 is TGTGCCATCAGTGAGTCCCCCGGCACAGATACGCAGTATTTT.

The CDR3 protein is CASTSEGARYTEAFF. For the CDR3, the DNA is TGTGCCAGCACCTCGGAGGGGGCGAGGTACACTGAAGCTTTCTTT. The rearrangement links TRBV2 to TRBJ1-1; 7 nucleotides line up with TRBD1. Germline-derived CDR1 and CDR2 are SNHLY and FYNNEI. The ends lost 7 bases at V and 3 bases at J; junction bases unmatched: 11. The CDR3 is made up of 15 amino acids.

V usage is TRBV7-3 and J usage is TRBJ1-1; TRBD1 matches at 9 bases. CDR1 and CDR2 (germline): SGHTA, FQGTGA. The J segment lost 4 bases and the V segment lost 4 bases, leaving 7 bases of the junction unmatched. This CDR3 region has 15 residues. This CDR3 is CASSSPDRGVTEAFF. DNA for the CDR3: TGTGCCAGCAGCTCCCCTGACAGGGGGGTCACTGAAGCTTTCTTT.

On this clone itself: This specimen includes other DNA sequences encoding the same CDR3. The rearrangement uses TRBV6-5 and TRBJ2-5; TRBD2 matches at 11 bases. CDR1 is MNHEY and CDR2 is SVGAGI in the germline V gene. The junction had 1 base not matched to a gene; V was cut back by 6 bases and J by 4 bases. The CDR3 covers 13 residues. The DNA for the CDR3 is TGTGCCAGCAGAACTAGCGGGAGAGAGACCCAGTACTTC. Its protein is CASRTSGRETQYF.

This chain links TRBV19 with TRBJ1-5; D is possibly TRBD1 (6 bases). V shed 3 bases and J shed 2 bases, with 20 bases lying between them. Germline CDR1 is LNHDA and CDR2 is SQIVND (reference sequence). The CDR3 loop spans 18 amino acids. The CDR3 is CASSMGFGGLRGNQPQHF. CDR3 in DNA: TGTGCCAGTAGTATGGGATTCGGGGGGCTTAGGGGCAATCAGCCCCAGCATTTT.

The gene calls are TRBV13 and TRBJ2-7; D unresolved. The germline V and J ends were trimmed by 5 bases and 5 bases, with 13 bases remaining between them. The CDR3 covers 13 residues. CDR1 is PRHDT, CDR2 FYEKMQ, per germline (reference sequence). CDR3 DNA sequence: TGTGCCAGCAGCCGCGGCGAATTAGACGAGCAGTACTTC. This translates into CASSRGELDEQYF.

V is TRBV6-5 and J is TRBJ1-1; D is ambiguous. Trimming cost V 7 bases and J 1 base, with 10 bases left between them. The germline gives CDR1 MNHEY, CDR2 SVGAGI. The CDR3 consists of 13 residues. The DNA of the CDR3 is TGTGCCAGCATGCAGCTCAGGAACACTGAAGCTTTCTTT. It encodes CASMQLRNTEAFF.

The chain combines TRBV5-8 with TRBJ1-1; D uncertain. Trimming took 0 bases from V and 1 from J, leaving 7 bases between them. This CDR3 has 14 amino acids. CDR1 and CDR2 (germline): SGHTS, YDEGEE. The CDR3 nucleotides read TGTGCCAGCAGCTTGGGACGGCAGAACACTGAAGCTTTCTTT. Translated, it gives CASSLGRQNTEAFF.

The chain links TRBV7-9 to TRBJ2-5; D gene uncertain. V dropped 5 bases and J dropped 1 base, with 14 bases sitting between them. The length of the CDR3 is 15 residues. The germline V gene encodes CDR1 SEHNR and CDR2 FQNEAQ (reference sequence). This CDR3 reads CASSRPDNVQETQYF. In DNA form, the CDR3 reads TGTGCCAGCAGCCGACCCGACAACGTCCAAGAGACCCAGTACTTC.

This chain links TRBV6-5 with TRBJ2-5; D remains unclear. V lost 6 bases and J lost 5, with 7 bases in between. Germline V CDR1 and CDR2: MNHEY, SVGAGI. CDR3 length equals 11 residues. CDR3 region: CASRRAETQYF. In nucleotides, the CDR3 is TGTGCCAGCAGAAGGGCCGAGACCCAGTACTTC.

CDR3 DNA: TGTGCCAGCAGCCTATGGACACCTCGCTCTGGGGCCAACGTCCTGACTTTC. Residues: CASSLWTPRSGANVLTF. The chain has TRBV7-6 and TRBJ2-6; D may be TRBD1 (5 bases). This CDR3 region has 17 residues. The V gene's germline CDR1 is SGHVS and CDR2 FNYEAQ. V gave up 5 bases and J gave up 0 bases, with 14 bases separating them.

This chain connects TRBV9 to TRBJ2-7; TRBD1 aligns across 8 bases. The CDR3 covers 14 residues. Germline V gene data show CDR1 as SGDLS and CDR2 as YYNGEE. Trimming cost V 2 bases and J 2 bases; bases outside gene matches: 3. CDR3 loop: CASSVGQVPYEQYF. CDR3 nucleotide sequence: TGTGCCAGCAGCGTGGGACAGGTCCCCTACGAGCAGTACTTC.

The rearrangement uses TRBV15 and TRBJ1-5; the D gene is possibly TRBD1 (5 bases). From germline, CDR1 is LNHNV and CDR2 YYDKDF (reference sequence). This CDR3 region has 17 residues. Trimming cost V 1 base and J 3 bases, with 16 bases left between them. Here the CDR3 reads CATSRVGGAPLNQPQHF. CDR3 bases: TGTGCCACCAGCAGAGTAGGAGGGGCCCCCCTCAATCAGCCCCAGCATTTT.

The CDR3 loop is CASSSAWSRDRGRSTDTQYF. Here the CDR3 DNA reads TGTGCCAGCAGTTCAGCCTGGTCCCGGGACAGGGGTCGGAGCACAGATACGCAGTATTTT. The chain links TRBV27 to TRBJ2-3, with 10 bases that match TRBD1. The germline V gene has CDR1 MNHEY and CDR2 SMNVEV (reference sequence). The CDR3 loop spans 20 amino acids. Trimming took 4 bases from V and 0 from J; bases not matched to a gene: 16.

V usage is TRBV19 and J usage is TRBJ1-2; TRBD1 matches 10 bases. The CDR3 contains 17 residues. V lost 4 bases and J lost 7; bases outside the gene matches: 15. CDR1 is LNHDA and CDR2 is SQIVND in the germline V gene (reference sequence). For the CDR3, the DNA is TGTGCCAGTAGTACCGGGACAGGGGAGGTTGCGGTAACTGGCTACACCTTC. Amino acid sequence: CASSTGTGEVAVTGYTF.

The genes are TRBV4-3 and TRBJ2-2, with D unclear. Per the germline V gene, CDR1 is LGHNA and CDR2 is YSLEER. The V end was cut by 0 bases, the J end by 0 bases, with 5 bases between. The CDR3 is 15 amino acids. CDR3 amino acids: CASSQDRPNTGELFF. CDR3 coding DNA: TGCGCCAGCAGCCAAGATCGTCCGAACACCGGGGAGCTGTTTTTT.

Here the CDR3 reads CASSPPTTGGTHSYEQYF. In DNA form, the CDR3 reads TGTGCCAGCAGTCCCCCAACGACAGGAGGAACCCACTCCTACGAGCAGTACTTC. The chain combines TRBV6-2 or TRBV6-3 with TRBJ2-7, with a weak D call TRBD1 (6 bases). The CDR3 length is 18 residues. Germline CDR1 is MNHEY and CDR2 is SVGEGT. The V end was cut by 5 bases, the J end by 0 bases, with 23 bases between.

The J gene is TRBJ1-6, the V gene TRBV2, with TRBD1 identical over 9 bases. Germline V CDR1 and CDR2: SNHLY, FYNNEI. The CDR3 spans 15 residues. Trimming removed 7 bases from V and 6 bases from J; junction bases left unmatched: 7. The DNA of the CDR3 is TGTGCCAGCAACAGGGGGCCGGGGAGTAATTCACCCCTCCACTTT. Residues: CASNRGPGSNSPLHF.

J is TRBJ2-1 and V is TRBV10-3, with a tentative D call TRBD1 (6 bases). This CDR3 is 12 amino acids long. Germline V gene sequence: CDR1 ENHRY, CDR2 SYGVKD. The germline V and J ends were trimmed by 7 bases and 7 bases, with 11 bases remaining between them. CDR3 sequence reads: CAIKTGYNEQFF. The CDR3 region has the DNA TGTGCCATCAAAACAGGGTATAATGAGCAGTTCTTC.

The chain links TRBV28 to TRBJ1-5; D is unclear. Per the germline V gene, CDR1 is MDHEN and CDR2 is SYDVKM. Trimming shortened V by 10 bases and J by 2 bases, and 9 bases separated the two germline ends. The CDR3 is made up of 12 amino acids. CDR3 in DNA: TGTGCCACCACTGGAGGCAATCAGCCCCAGCATTTT. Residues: CATTGGNQPQHF.

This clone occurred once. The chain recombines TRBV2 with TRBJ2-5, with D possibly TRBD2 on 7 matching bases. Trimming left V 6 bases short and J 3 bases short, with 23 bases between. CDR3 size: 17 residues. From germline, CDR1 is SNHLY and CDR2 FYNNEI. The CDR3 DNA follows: TGTGCCAGCAGGGGCGACGGGGGAGGGACAATTAAAGAGACCCAGTACTTC. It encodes CASRGDGGGTIKETQYF.

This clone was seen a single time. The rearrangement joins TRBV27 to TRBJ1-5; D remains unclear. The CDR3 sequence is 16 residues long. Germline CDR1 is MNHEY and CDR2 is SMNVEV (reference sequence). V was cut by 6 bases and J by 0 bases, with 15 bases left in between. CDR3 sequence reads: CASRDRQGISNQPQHF. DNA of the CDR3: TGTGCCAGCAGAGATCGACAAGGAATTAGCAATCAGCCCCAGCATTTT.

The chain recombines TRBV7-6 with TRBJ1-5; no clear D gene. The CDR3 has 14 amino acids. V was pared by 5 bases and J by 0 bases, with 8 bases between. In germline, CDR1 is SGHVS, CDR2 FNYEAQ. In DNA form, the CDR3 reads TGTGCCAGCAGCACGGGAATTAGCAATCAGCCCCAGCATTTT. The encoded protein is CASSTGISNQPQHF.

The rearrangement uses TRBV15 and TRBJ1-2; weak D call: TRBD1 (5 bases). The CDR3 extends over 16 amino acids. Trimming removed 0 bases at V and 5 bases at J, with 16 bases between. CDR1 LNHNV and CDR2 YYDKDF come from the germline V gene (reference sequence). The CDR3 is CATSREAQGEGYGYTF. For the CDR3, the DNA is TGTGCCACCAGCAGAGAGGCGCAGGGTGAAGGGTATGGCTACACCTTC.

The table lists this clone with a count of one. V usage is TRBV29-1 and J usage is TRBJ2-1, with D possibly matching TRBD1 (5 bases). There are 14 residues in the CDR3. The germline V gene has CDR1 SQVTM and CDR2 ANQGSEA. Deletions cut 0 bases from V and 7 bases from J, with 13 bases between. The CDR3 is CSVEEIPTANEQFF. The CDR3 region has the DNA TGCAGCGTTGAAGAAATCCCGACAGCAAATGAGCAGTTCTTC.